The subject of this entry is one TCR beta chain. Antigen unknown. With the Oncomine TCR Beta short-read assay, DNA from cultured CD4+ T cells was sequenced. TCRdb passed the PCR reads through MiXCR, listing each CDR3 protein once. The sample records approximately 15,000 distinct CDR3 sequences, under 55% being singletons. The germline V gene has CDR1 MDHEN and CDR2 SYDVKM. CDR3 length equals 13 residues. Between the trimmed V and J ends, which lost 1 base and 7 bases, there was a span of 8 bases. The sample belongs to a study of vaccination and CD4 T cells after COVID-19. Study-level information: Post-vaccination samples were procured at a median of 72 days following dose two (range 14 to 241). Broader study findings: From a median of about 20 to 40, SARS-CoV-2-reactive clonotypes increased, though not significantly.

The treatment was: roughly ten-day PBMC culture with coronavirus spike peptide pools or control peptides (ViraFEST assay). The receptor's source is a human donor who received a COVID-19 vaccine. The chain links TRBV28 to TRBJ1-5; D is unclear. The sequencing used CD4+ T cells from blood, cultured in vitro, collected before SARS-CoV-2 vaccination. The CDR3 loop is CASSLLEQQPQHF. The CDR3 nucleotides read TGTGCCAGCAGTTTATTGGAACAGCAGCCCCAGCATTTT.